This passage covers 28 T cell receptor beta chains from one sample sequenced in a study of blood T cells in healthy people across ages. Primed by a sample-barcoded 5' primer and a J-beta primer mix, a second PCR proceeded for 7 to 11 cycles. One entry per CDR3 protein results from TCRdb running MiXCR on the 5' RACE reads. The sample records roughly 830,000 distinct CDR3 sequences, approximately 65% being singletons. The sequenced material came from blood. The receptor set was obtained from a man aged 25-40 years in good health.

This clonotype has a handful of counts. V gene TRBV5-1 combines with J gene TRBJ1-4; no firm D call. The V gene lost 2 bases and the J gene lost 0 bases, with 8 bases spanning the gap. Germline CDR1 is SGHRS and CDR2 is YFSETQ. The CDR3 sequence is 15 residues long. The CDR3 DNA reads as TGCGCCAGCAGCTTTCAGACGGCAACTAATGAAAAACTGTTTTTT. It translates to CASSFQTATNEKLFF.

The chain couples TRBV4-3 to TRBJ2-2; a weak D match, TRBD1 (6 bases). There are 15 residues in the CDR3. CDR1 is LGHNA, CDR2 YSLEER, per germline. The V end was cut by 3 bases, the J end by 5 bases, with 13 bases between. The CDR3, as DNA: TGCGCCAGCAGCCAGGGGGCTAGCAGGACCGGGGAGCTGTTTTTT. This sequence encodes CASSQGASRTGELFF.

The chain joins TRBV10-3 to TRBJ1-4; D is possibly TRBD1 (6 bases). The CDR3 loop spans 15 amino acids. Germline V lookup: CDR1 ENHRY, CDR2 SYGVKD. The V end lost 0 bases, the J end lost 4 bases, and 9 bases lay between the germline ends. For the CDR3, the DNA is TGTGCCATCAGTGAGTCGGTAGGGGGTAATGAAAAACTGTTTTTT. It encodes CAISESVGGNEKLFF.

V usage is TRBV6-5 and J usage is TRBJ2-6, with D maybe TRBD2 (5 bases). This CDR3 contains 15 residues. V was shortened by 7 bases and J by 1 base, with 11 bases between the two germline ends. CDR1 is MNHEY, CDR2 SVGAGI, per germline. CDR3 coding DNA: TGTGCCAGCAAGGGAGTCCATTCTGGGGCCAACGTCCTGACTTTC. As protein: CASKGVHSGANVLTF.

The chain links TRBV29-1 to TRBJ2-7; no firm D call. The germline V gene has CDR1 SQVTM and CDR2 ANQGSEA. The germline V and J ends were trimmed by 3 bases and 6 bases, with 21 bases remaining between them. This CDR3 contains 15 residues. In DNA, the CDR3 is TGCAGCGTTGAGTCTTTACAGTCGGAAGCCTCCGAGCAGTACTTC. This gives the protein CSVESLQSEASEQYF.

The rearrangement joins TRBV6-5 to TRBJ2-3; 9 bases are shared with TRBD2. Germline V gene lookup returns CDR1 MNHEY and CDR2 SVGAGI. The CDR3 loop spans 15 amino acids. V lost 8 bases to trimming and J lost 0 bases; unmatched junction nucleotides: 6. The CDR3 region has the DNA TGTGCCAGCCGTCTAGCGGGACCGAGCACAGATACGCAGTATTTT. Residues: CASRLAGPSTDTQYF.

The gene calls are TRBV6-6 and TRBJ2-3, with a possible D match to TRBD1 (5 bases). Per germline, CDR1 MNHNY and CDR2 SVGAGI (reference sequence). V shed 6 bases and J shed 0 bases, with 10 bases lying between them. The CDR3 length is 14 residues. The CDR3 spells CASRVTVSTDTQYF. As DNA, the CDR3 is TGTGCCAGCAGAGTGACAGTAAGCACAGATACGCAGTATTTT.

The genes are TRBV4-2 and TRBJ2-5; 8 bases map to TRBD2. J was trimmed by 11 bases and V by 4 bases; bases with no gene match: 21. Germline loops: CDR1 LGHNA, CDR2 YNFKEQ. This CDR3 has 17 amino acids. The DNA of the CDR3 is TGTGCCAGCAGCCGACCTACGGAAGCGGGGGTTGATAATGAGCAGTACTTC. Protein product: CASSRPTEAGVDNEQYF.

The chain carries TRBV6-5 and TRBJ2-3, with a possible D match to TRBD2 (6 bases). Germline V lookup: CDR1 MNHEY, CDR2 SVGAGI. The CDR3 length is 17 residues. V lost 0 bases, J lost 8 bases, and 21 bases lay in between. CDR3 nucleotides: TGTGCCAGCAGTTACTCGATGTTTGGACTATCGGCCAGTACGCAGTATTTT. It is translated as CASSYSMFGLSASTQYF.

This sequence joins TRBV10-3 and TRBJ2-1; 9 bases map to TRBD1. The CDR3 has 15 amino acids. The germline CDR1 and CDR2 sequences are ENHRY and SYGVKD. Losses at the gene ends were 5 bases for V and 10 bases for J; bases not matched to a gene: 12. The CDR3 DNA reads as TGTGCCATCAGTCCCCCGGGACAGGGTCAATACGAGCAGTTCTTC. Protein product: CAISPPGQGQYEQFF.

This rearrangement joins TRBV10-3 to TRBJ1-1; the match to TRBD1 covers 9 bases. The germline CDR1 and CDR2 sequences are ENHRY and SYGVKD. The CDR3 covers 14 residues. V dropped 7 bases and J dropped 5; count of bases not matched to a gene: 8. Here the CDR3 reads CAINQIQGATEAFF. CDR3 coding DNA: TGTGCCATCAACCAGATACAGGGGGCTACTGAAGCTTTCTTT.

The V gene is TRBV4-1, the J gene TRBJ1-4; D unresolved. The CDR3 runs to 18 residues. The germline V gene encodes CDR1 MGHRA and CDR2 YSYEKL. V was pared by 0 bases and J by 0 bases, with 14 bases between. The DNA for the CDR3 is TGCGCCAGCAGCCAAGAGCCAGGAGGAGTTGCAACTAATGAAAAACTGTTTTTT. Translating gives CASSQEPGGVATNEKLFF.

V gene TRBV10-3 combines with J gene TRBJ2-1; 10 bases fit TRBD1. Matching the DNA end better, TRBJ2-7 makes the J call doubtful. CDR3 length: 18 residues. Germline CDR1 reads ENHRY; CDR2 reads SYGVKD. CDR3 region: CAISDPGQGPSSYNEQYF. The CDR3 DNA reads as TGTGCCATCAGTGACCCGGGACAGGGGCCGAGCTCCTACAATGAGCAGTACTTC.

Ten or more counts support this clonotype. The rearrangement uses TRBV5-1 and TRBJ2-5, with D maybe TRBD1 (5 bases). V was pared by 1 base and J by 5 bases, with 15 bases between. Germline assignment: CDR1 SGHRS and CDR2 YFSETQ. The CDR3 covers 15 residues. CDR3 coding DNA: TGCGCCAGCAGCTTGTCGTCCAGGGTAGGCGAGACCCAGTACTTC. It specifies CASSLSSRVGETQYF.

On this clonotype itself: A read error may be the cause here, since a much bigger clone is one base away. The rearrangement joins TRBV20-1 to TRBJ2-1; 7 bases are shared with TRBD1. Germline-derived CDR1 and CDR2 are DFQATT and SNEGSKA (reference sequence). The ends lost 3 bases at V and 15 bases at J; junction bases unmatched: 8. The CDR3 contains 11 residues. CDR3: CSARSLDRRFF. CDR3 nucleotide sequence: TGCAGTGCTAGGTCTTTGGACAGGAGGTTCTTC.

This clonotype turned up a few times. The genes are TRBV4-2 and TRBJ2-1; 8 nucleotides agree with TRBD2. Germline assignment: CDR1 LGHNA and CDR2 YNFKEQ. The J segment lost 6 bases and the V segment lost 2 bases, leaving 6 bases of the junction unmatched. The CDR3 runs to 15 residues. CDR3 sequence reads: CASSQMGSGSNEQFF. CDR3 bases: TGTGCCAGCAGCCAAATGGGGAGCGGGAGCAATGAGCAGTTCTTC.

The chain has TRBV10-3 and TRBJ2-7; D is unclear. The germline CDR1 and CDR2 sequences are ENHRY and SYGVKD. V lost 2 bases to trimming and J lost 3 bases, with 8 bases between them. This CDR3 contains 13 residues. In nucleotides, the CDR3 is TGTGCCATCAGTGAGGTCAGCTACTACGAGCAGTACTTC. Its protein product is CAISEVSYYEQYF.

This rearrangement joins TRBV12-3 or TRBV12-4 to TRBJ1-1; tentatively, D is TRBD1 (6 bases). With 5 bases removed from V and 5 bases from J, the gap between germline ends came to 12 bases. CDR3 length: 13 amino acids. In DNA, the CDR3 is TGTGCCAGCAGTCTCGGACAGAAGACTGAAGCTTTCTTT. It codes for CASSLGQKTEAFF.

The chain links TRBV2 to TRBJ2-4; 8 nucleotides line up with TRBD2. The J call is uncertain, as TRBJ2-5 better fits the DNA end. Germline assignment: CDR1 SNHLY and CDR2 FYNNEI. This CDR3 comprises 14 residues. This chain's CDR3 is CASNPAGGPWTQYF. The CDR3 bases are TGTGCCAGCAATCCGGCGGGGGGCCCATGGACCCAGTACTTC.

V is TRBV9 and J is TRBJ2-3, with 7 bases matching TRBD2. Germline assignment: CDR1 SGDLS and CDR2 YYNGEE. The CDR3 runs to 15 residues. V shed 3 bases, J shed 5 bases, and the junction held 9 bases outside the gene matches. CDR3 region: CASSDLKTSRDTQYF. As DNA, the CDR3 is TGTGCCAGCAGCGATCTCAAGACTAGCCGAGATACGCAGTATTTT.

The DNA of the CDR3 is TGCAGTGCTGAACGGGACCCAGGCGGTCAGCCCCAGCATTTT. Translation: CSAERDPGGQPQHF. This chain connects TRBV20-1 to TRBJ1-5, with D possibly matching TRBD1 (5 bases). Trimming took off 5 bases at V and 6 bases at J, with 17 bases between the two ends. The V gene's germline CDR1 is DFQATT and CDR2 SNEGSKA (reference sequence). The length of the CDR3 is 14 residues.

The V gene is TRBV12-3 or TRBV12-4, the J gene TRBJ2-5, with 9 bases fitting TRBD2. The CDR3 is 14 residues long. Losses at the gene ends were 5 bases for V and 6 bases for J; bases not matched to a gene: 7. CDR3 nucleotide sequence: TGTGCCAGCAGTCCGCGGACTAGCGAGAAGACCCAGTACTTC. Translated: CASSPRTSEKTQYF.

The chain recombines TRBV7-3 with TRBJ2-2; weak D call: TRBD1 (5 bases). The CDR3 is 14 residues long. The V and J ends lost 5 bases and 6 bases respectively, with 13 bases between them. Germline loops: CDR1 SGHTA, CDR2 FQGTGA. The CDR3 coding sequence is TGTGCCAGCAGCCCAAGGGGTCCCCCCGGGGAGCTGTTTTTT. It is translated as CASSPRGPPGELFF.

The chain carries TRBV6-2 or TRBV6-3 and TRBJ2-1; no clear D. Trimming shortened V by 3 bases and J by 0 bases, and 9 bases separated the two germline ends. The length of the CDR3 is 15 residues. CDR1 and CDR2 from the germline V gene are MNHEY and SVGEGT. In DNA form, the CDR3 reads TGTGCCAGCAGTTATGTTATGAGCTCCTACAATGAGCAGTTCTTC. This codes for CASSYVMSSYNEQFF.

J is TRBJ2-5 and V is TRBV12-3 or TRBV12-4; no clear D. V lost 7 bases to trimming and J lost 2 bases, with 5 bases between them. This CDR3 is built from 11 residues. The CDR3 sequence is CASKEQETQYF. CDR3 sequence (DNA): TGTGCCAGCAAGGAGCAAGAGACCCAGTACTTC.

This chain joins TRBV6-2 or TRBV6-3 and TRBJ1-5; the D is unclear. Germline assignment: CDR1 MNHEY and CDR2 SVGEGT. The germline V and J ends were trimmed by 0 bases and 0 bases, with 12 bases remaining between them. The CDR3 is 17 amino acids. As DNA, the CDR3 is TGTGCCAGCAGTTACTCGATGGGCGGTACTAGCAATCAGCCCCAGCATTTT. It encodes CASSYSMGGTSNQPQHF.

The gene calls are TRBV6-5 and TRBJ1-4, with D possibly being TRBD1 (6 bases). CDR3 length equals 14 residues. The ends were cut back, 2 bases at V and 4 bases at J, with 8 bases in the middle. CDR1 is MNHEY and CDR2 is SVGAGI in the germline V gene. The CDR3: CASSYKGVNEKLFF. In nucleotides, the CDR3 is TGTGCCAGCAGTTACAAGGGGGTTAATGAAAAACTGTTTTTT.

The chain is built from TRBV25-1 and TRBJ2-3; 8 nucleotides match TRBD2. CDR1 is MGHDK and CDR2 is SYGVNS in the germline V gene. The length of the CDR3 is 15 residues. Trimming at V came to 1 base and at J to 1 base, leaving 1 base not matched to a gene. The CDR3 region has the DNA TGTGCCAGCAGTGAATTAGCGGGGCGCACAGATACGCAGTATTTT. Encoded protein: CASSELAGRTDTQYF.